Listed here is a single T cell receptor (beta chain). As yet, its antigen is unknown. Primers for the PCR totalled 60 Vbeta and 13 Jbeta. TCRdb's copy holds only in-frame clones and misses some; the assay was immunoSEQ multiplex PCR. Among roughly 190,000 clones, 65% to 80% were seen once, and the ten largest hold about 1%. The data derive from a study of cytomegalovirus exposure and HLA in healthy donors. The study, taken as a whole, reports: CMV antigen specificity of three CMV-associated chains was confirmed in vitro. Sequencing depth roughly uniform across donors was assumed in presence/absence analyses. A later analysis linked more than 15,000 TCR beta sequences to HLA alleles at 0.05 false discovery rate.

CDR3 length: 15 amino acids. Unmatched junction bases numbered 7, after V lost 4 bases and J lost 7 bases. From germline, CDR1 is SGHTA and CDR2 FQGNSA. The specimen was PBMCs. The chain links TRBV7-2 to TRBJ1-2; 12 bases fit TRBD1. The clonotype comes from a woman between 40 and 50 years old in good health and CMV-seronegative. The CDR3 DNA reads as TGTGCCAGCAGCTACCGGGGACAGGGGGCCGGTGGCTACACCTTC. Translating it yields CASSYRGQGAGGYTF.